The 22 T cell receptor beta chains reported below all come from one sample, sequenced in a study of cytomegalovirus exposure and HLA in healthy donors. The PCR had 60 Vbeta and 13 Jbeta primers. TCRdb's copy holds only in-frame clones and misses some; the assay was immunoSEQ multiplex PCR. Of over 150,000 clones in the sample, around 80% were seen once. Sequencing was performed on PBMCs. The receptors stem from a woman in her thirties or forties in good health and CMV-seropositive.

The chain is built from TRBV7-9 and TRBJ2-1, with TRBD2 matching over 9 bases. Germline V lookup: CDR1 SEHNR, CDR2 FQNEAQ (reference sequence). The CDR3 has 15 residues. After removal of 5 bases from V and 3 bases from J, the junction contained 5 bases not matched to a gene. In DNA, the CDR3 is TGTGCCAGCAGCCCACCTAGCGGGATCTACAATGAGCAGTTCTTC. This sequence encodes CASSPPSGIYNEQFF.

The chain links TRBV7-2 to TRBJ1-1; D is unresolved. Trimming shortened V by 2 bases and J by 0 bases, and 7 bases separated the two germline ends. CDR3 length equals 14 residues. Germline V gene sequence: CDR1 SGHTA, CDR2 FQGNSA. The CDR3 protein is CASSLSLMNTEAFF. CDR3 coding DNA: TGTGCCAGCAGCTTAAGCCTAATGAACACTGAAGCTTTCTTT. The full variable domain, in which reference TRBV7-2 and TRBJ1-1 provide the parts outside the CDR3, is GAGVSQSPSNKVTEKGKDVELRCDPISGHTALYWYRQSLGQGLEFLIYFQGNSAPDKSGLPSDRFSAERTGGSVSTLTIQRTQQEDSAVYLCASSLSLMNTEAFFGQGTRLTVV.

This chain joins TRBV28 and TRBJ2-2; D perhaps matches TRBD2 (5 bases). This CDR3 comprises 13 residues. Germline CDR1 and CDR2: MDHEN and SYDVKM. V lost 6 bases, J lost 1 base, and 6 bases lay in between. CDR3 nucleotides: TGTGCCAGCAGGGCGGGGAACACCGGGGAGCTGTTTTTT. It codes for CASRAGNTGELFF.

The chain employs TRBV7-8 and TRBJ2-1; 13 nucleotides align to TRBD2. CDR1 is SGHVS, CDR2 FQNEAQ, per germline. This CDR3 has 15 amino acids. V shed 5 bases, J shed 6 bases, and the junction held 4 bases outside the gene matches. The CDR3 nucleotides read TGTGCCAGCAGCGCCACTAGCGGGAGGGCCAATGAGCAGTTCTTC. Its translation is CASSATSGRANEQFF.

The chain has TRBV15 and TRBJ2-5; tentative D call: TRBD2 (5 bases). The DNA matches TRBJ2-7 better at its end, which makes the J call doubtful. The CDR3 has 12 residues. CDR1 LNHNV and CDR2 YYDKDF come from the germline V gene (reference sequence). In nucleotides, the CDR3 is TGTGCCACCAGCACACGGGGATACGAGCAGTACTTC. Amino acids: CATSTRGYEQYF.

The V and J genes are TRBV2 and TRBJ2-7; tentatively, D is TRBD2 (6 bases). The CDR3 runs 19 residues. Trimming pared 0 bases from V and 2 bases from J, leaving 23 bases between. Per the germline V gene, CDR1 is SNHLY and CDR2 is FYNNEI. CDR3 sequence: CASSEAQGRAAGRAYEQYF. The CDR3 DNA follows: TGTGCCAGCAGTGAAGCTCAAGGACGGGCGGCGGGGAGAGCCTACGAGCAGTACTTC.

The chain joins TRBV7-9 to TRBJ1-1; D call uncertain. V was clipped by 1 base and J by 4 bases, with 10 bases between them. CDR1 SEHNR and CDR2 FQNEAQ come from the germline V gene (reference sequence). This CDR3 spans 14 amino acids. The chain's CDR3 is CASSLEQRGTEAFF. In DNA, the CDR3 is TGTGCCAGCAGCTTAGAACAAAGAGGCACTGAAGCTTTCTTT.

CDR3 in amino acids: CASSEAKAGRYEQYF. CDR3 nucleotide sequence: TGTGCCAGCAGTGAAGCGAAGGCAGGGCGGTACGAGCAGTACTTC. This sequence joins TRBV6-1 and TRBJ2-7; a weak D match, TRBD1 (5 bases). CDR1 is MNHNS, CDR2 SASEGT, per germline. This CDR3 region has 15 residues. V was trimmed by 0 bases and J by 4 bases, leaving 13 bases between them.

The chain combines TRBV19 with TRBJ2-1; the match to TRBD2 covers 8 bases. This CDR3 has 15 amino acids. Germline CDR1 LNHDA, CDR2 SQIVND (reference sequence). Trimming cost V 3 bases and J 2 bases; bases outside gene matches: 3. The CDR3, as DNA: TGTGCCAGTAGTATCGGACTAGCTACCTACAATGAGCAGTTCTTC. This gives the protein CASSIGLATYNEQFF.

The chain joins TRBV29-1 to TRBJ1-4; TRBD1 matches at 10 bases. Germline V lookup: CDR1 SQVTM, CDR2 ANQGSEA. This CDR3 region has 16 residues. V shed 1 base, J shed 8 bases, and the junction held 10 bases outside the gene matches. The CDR3 DNA is TGCAGCGTTGAAGTGACCGTAGGGACAGGGGACGAAAAACTGTTTTTT. It is translated as CSVEVTVGTGDEKLFF.

In this sample, this clone turned up a few times. This chain links TRBV10-2 with TRBJ1-5; 9 bases align to TRBD1. Germline CDR1 is WSHSY and CDR2 is SAAADI. The CDR3 consists of 13 residues. V lost 7 bases, J lost 7 bases, and 5 bases stayed unmatched. In DNA form, the CDR3 reads TGCGCCAGCACCAGGGACAGGGAACAGCCCCAGCATTTT. Translating it yields CASTRDREQPQHF.

This chain joins TRBV7-9 and TRBJ2-3, with 9 bases identical to TRBD1. In germline, CDR1 is SEHNR, CDR2 FQNEAQ (reference sequence). V lost 1 base and J lost 6; bases outside the gene matches: 5. The CDR3 length is 15 residues. The CDR3: CASSLVGDRADTQYF. The CDR3 coding sequence is TGTGCCAGCAGCTTAGTAGGGGACAGGGCGGATACGCAGTATTTT. The complete variable domain, with remaining parts taken from reference TRBV7-9 and TRBJ2-3, reads DTGVSQNPRHKITKRGQNVTFRCDPISEHNRLYWYRQTLGQGPEFLTYFQNEAQLEKSRLLSDRFSAERPKGSFSTLEIQRTEQGDSAMYLCASSLVGDRADTQYFGPGTRLTVL.

V is TRBV27 and J is TRBJ1-1, with a possible D match to TRBD1 (5 bases). The CDR3 consists of 18 residues. Trimming took off 3 bases at V and 0 bases at J, with 20 bases between the two ends. Germline loops: CDR1 MNHEY, CDR2 SMNVEV (reference sequence). CDR3 loop: CASSLVAGRGLVNTEAFF. The CDR3 nucleotides are TGTGCCAGCAGTTTGGTTGCCGGGAGGGGACTTGTGAACACTGAAGCTTTCTTT.

A word on this clone: Because the CDR3 is missing its conserved closing phenylalanine or tryptophan, this is likely a read error. The DNA is omitted, as the CDR3 cannot be located on it reliably, and the CDR3 follows TCRdb's listing. This sequence joins TRBV25-1 and TRBJ2-7; TRBD1 is the table's D call, not checked against the DNA. Germline CDR1 is MGHDK and CDR2 is SYGVNS. The CDR3 is 10 residues long, counting both termini. CDR3: CASSESQGAS.

The genes are TRBV27 and TRBJ2-1, with 12 bases identical to TRBD2. V gave up 2 bases and J gave up 10 bases; unmatched junction bases: 6. CDR3 length: 15 residues. Per the germline V gene, CDR1 is MNHEY and CDR2 is SMNVEV (reference sequence). The CDR3 sequence: CASSLLAGGPSEQFF. The CDR3 DNA follows: TGTGCCAGCAGTTTACTAGCGGGAGGGCCCTCGGAGCAGTTCTTC.

The CDR3 DNA follows: TGTGCCAGCAGCCCTCCAGGGGACAATGAGCAGTTCTTC. Protein sequence: CASSPPGDNEQFF. The chain carries TRBV7-3 and TRBJ2-1, with D possibly being TRBD1 (6 bases). The ends were cut back, 5 bases at V and 5 bases at J, with 10 bases in the middle. The CDR3 totals 13 residues. CDR1 SGHTA and CDR2 FQGTGA come from the germline V gene.

This clone was detected only a few times. This chain connects TRBV30 to TRBJ2-1, with TRBD2 matching over 14 bases. Germline V lookup: CDR1 GTSNPN, CDR2 SVGIG (reference sequence). V lost 5 bases, J lost 6 bases, and 3 bases stayed unmatched. This CDR3 has 14 amino acids. The CDR3 region is CAWQTSGRVNEQFF. The CDR3 DNA sequence: TGTGCCTGGCAGACTAGCGGGAGGGTCAATGAGCAGTTCTTC.

The chain joins TRBV7-9 to TRBJ1-5; 8 nucleotides match TRBD1. CDR1 and CDR2 from the germline V gene are SEHNR and FQNEAQ (reference sequence). Losses at the gene ends were 5 bases for V and 2 bases for J; bases not matched to a gene: 5. This CDR3 is built from 15 residues. The DNA for the CDR3 is TGTGCCAGCAGCCCTGGACAGGGCGGCAATCAGCCCCAGCATTTT. This encodes CASSPGQGGNQPQHF.

DNA of the CDR3: TGTGCCTGGAGACAGGGCTTTGGCTACACCTTC. It encodes CAWRQGFGYTF. V is TRBV30 and J is TRBJ1-2, with D possibly being TRBD1 (6 bases). The CDR3 runs to 11 residues. The germline V gene has CDR1 GTSNPN and CDR2 SVGIG (reference sequence). V was pared by 3 bases and J by 7 bases, with 9 bases between.

The chain couples TRBV2 to TRBJ2-7; 10 nucleotides line up with TRBD1. The germline gives CDR1 SNHLY, CDR2 FYNNEI. V was pared by 0 bases and J by 1 base, with 3 bases of the junction left unmatched. The CDR3 consists of 16 residues. In DNA, the CDR3 is TGTGCCAGCAGTGAAGCGGGGACAGGGGCGTCCTACGAGCAGTACTTC. This translates into CASSEAGTGASYEQYF.

The chain is built from TRBV9 and TRBJ2-1; TRBD2 aligns across 8 bases. CDR3 length equals 17 residues. V trimming: 0 bases; J trimming: 7 bases; junction bases outside the gene matches: 12. Germline V CDR1 and CDR2: SGDLS, YYNGEE. The CDR3 sequence is CASSVAERGGRGNEQFF. The CDR3 DNA sequence: TGTGCCAGCAGCGTAGCAGAACGGGGGGGGAGGGGAAATGAGCAGTTCTTC.

The gene calls are TRBV11-1 and TRBJ2-5; 11 bases match TRBD2. The V gene end was trimmed by 5 bases and the J gene end by 4 bases; junction bases not matched to a gene: 15. CDR1 is SGHAT and CDR2 is FQDESV in the germline V gene (reference sequence). The CDR3 covers 18 residues. This CDR3 is CASSPGLLAGDRRETQYF. The CDR3, as DNA: TGTGCCAGCAGCCCCGGGTTACTAGCGGGAGACCGTCGAGAGACCCAGTACTTC. Variable domain in full (rest from reference TRBV11-1 and TRBJ2-5): EAEVAQSPRYKITEKSQAVAFWCDPISGHATLYWYRQILGQGPELLVQFQDESVVDDSQLPKDRFSAERLKGVDSTLKIQPAELGDSAMYLCASSPGLLAGDRRETQYFGPGTRLLVL.